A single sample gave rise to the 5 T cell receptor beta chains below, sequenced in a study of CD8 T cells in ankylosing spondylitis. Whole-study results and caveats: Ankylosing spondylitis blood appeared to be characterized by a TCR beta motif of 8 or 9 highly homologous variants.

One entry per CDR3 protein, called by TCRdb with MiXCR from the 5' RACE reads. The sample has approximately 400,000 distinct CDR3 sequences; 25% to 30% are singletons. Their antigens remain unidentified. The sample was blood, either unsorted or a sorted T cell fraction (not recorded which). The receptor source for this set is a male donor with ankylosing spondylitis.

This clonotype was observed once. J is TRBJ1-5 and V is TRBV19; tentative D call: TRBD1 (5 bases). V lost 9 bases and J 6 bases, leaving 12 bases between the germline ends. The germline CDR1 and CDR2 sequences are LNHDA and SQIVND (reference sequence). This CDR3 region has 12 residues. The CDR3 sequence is CASTGGAQPQHF. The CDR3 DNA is TGTGCCAGCACAGGAGGGGCTCAGCCCCAGCATTTT.

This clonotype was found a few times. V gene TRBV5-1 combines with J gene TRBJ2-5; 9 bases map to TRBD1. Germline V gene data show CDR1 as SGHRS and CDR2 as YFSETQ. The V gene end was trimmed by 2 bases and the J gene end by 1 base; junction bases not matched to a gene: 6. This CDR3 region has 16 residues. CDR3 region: CASSLDRGAPQETQYF. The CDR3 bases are TGCGCCAGCAGCTTAGACAGGGGGGCTCCCCAAGAGACCCAGTACTTC.

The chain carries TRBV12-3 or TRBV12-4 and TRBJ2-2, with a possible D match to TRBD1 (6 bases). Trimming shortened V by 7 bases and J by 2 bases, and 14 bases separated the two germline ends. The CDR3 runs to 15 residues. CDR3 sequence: CASTIRGLNTGELFF. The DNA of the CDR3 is TGTGCCAGCACCATAAGGGGGTTAAACACCGGGGAGCTGTTTTTT.

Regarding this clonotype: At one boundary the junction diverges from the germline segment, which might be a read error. CDR3 sequence reads: CATSIGLVGEQFF. DNA for the CDR3: TGCGCCACCAGCATAGGACTAGTTGGTGAGCAGTTCTTC. The chain couples TRBV5-1 to TRBJ2-1, with TRBD2 matching 7 bases. The CDR3 totals 13 residues. Germline V gives CDR1 SGHRS, CDR2 YFSETQ.

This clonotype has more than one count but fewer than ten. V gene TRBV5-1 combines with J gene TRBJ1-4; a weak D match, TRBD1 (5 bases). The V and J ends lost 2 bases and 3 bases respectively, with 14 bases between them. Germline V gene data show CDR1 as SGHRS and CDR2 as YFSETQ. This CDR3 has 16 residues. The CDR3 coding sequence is TGCGCCAGCAGCTTAGCCGGGGCGGACCCTAATGAAAAACTGTTTTTT. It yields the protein CASSLAGADPNEKLFF.